Shown below are 5 T cell receptor beta chains from a single sample sequenced in a study of response to subunit inactivated influenza vaccine. From the RT-PCR reads, TCRdb called clonotypes with MiXCR, one entry per CDR3 protein. The sample yields some 850,000 distinct CDR3 sequences, around 20% seen once. The source material was PBMCs from blood, sampled 5 days after vaccination. The source is a man over 45 who received an inactivated influenza vaccine.

The gene calls are TRBV7-9 and TRBJ1-3; D perhaps matches TRBD1 (5 bases). Germline CDR1 is SEHNR and CDR2 is FQNEAQ (reference sequence). This CDR3 comprises 16 residues. The V gene lost 7 bases and the J gene lost 0 bases, with 16 bases spanning the gap. The CDR3 DNA is TGTGCCAGCACCCCGTTGGGGACTTACTCTGGAAACACCATATATTTT. Encoded protein: CASTPLGTYSGNTIYF.

The chain is built from TRBV12-3 or TRBV12-4 and TRBJ2-3, with D uncertain. The CDR3 is 15 residues long. V was trimmed by 1 base and J by 2 bases, leaving 10 bases between them. CDR3 amino acids: CASSLGPGTTDTQYF. CDR3 sequence (DNA): TGTGCCAGCAGTTTAGGGCCTGGTACCACAGATACGCAGTATTTT.

This chain links TRBV20-1 with TRBJ1-1; 7 bases align to TRBD1. This CDR3 contains 13 residues. Germline-derived CDR1 and CDR2 are DFQATT and SNEGSKA (reference sequence). J lost 7 bases, V lost 0 bases, and 5 bases had no gene match. CDR3 residues: CSARDLRGDEAFF. The CDR3 DNA reads TGCAGTGCTAGAGATCTCAGGGGGGATGAAGCTTTCTTT.

The table lists this clonotype with a few counts. Here the CDR3 reads CASSTTGDTEAFF. CDR3 sequence (DNA): TGTGCCAGCAGTACAACAGGGGACACTGAAGCTTTCTTT. The chain couples TRBV6-1 to TRBJ1-1; 7 nucleotides line up with TRBD1. The CDR3 is 13 amino acids. Germline V gives CDR1 MNHNS, CDR2 SASEGT. J lost 3 bases, V lost 5 bases, and 3 bases had no gene match.

The rearrangement joins TRBV12-3 or TRBV12-4 to TRBJ1-1; 8 nucleotides agree with TRBD1. The CDR3 has 14 amino acids. Trimming removed 5 bases from V and 1 base from J; junction bases left unmatched: 3. The CDR3 DNA follows: TGTGCCAGCAGTGACAGGGGTAAGAACACTGAAGCTTTCTTT. It codes for CASSDRGKNTEAFF.